Shown below are 9 T cell receptor beta chains from a single sample sequenced in a study of beta chain features in type 1 diabetes. Findings and limits, study-wide: Patients with Type 1 diabetes showed moderately but significantly shorter TCRB CDR3s in all four CD4+ subsets.

Their target antigens are unknown. Sequenced material consisted of expressed TCRB transcripts (all of the isolated RNA was reverse transcribed). The protocol was immunoSEQ multiplex PCR, while the TCRdb copy is restricted to in-frame clones and leaves out a portion. The table records hundreds of thousands of clones, around 8.5% of them present only once. The material sequenced was central memory CD4+ T cells from blood. Source of these receptors: a man aged 25-45 years with type 1 diabetes.

This clone was recorded a few times. The rearrangement uses TRBV11-2 and TRBJ1-5, with a possible D match to TRBD1 (5 bases). Germline loops: CDR1 SGHAT, CDR2 FQNNGV. The ends were cut back, 0 bases at V and 5 bases at J, with 5 bases in the middle. This CDR3 has 13 residues. Here the CDR3 reads CASSLEGDQPQHF. As DNA, the CDR3 is TGTGCCAGCAGCTTAGAAGGGGATCAGCCCCAGCATTTT.

This clone was seen only a few times. The V call is TRBV7-9, the J call TRBJ2-5; no clear D gene. The germline CDR1 and CDR2 sequences are SEHNR and FQNEAQ (reference sequence). V dropped 0 bases and J dropped 4 bases, with 12 bases sitting between them. The CDR3 spans 15 residues. This CDR3 is CASSLATVVGETQYF. The CDR3 region has the DNA TGTGCCAGCAGCTTAGCGACCGTGGTCGGAGAGACCCAGTACTTC.

A few counts support this clone. CDR3 DNA: TGTGCCAGCAGCGTACTAGGGAACACCGGGGAGCTGTTTTTT. It yields the protein CASSVLGNTGELFF. The rearrangement links TRBV9 to TRBJ2-2, with D hard to call. The CDR3 consists of 14 residues. Per the germline V gene, CDR1 is SGDLS and CDR2 is YYNGEE. V was shortened by 1 base and J by 1 base, with 5 bases between the two germline ends.

This clone was seen many times. This sequence joins TRBV23-1 and TRBJ2-1; D not certain. TRBV23-1 is an open reading frame, and its role is uncertain. V was clipped by 6 bases and J by 0 bases, with 12 bases between them. CDR3 length equals 15 residues. The CDR3 loop is CASRPSNHSYNEQFF. The CDR3, as DNA: TGCGCCAGCAGACCTTCAAACCACTCCTACAATGAGCAGTTCTTC.

The gene calls are TRBV5-5 and TRBJ2-3, with a weak D call TRBD2 (5 bases). Germline V lookup: CDR1 SGHKS, CDR2 YYEKEE (reference sequence). The CDR3 spans 14 residues. V was shortened by 1 base and J by 2 bases, with 8 bases between the two germline ends. DNA of the CDR3: TGTGCCAGCAGCTTGCCGGGGTTCACAGATACGCAGTATTTT. It encodes CASSLPGFTDTQYF.

This sequence joins TRBV5-5 and TRBJ1-2; D gene unclear. In germline, CDR1 is SGHKS, CDR2 YYEKEE (reference sequence). This CDR3 is built from 12 residues. Between the trimmed V and J ends, which lost 5 bases and 8 bases, there was a span of 13 bases. In DNA form, the CDR3 reads TGTGCCAGCAGTGCGCAGGACGCCGGCTACACCTTC. Its protein product is CASSAQDAGYTF.

This chain joins TRBV11-2 and TRBJ2-1; D unresolved. There are 14 residues in the CDR3. Germline V gene sequence: CDR1 SGHAT, CDR2 FQNNGV. Trimming took off 5 bases at V and 6 bases at J, with 14 bases between the two ends. The CDR3, as DNA: TGTGCCAGCAGCCAGACCCTTGCTACCAATGAGCAGTTCTTC. Translated: CASSQTLATNEQFF.

This rearrangement joins TRBV19 to TRBJ1-5; the D gene is possibly TRBD1 (5 bases). V was trimmed by 9 bases and J by 1 base, leaving 22 bases between them. The CDR3 has 17 residues. Germline CDR1 reads LNHDA; CDR2 reads SQIVND (reference sequence). In DNA, the CDR3 is TGTGCCAGCGACCAGGGTCCGGAAGCTGGCAGCAATCAGCCCCAGCATTTT. Its protein is CASDQGPEAGSNQPQHF.

The chain carries TRBV6-5 and TRBJ2-1; possibly TRBD1 or TRBD2 for D (5 bases each). The ends were cut back, 6 bases at V and 6 bases at J, with 12 bases in the middle. CDR1 is MNHEY and CDR2 is SVGAGI in the germline V gene. The CDR3 extends over 13 amino acids. The CDR3 region is CASRLGRSNEQFF. The CDR3, as DNA: TGTGCCAGCAGACTGGGACGGTCCAATGAGCAGTTCTTC.